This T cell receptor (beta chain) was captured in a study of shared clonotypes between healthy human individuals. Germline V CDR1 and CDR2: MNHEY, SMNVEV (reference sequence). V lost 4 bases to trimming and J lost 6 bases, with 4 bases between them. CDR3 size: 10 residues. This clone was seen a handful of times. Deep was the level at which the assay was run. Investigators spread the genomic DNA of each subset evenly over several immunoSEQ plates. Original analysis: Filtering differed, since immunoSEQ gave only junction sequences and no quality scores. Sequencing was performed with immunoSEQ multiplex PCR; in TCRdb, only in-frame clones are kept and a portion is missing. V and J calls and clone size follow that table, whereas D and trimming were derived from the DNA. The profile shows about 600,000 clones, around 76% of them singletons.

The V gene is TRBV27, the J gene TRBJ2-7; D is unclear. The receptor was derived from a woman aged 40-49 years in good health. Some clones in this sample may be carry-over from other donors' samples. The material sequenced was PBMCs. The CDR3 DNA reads TGTGCCAGCAGTTCGTCCGAGCAGTACTTC. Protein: CASSSSEQYF.